This is a list of T cell receptor beta chains from one sample in a study of post-analysis software for immune sequencing data. MiXCR, run by TCRdb on the PCR reads, gives a single entry per CDR3 protein. The sample gives fewer than 550,000 distinct CDR3 sequences, roughly 34% of which show up once; approximately 6% is in the top ten. The sequenced sample was blood. These receptors were obtained from a girl younger than 18 with multiple sclerosis. Each CDR3 is given with its conserved first and last residue. The D gene is left open where the match is weak. Size tells how often a clone was seen (once, few, many) or the class of an expanded clone, and some rows leave it out.

TRBV27,once,TRBD2,TRBJ2-3,TGTGCCAGCAGTTCCCCTAGCGGGGCTGGCACAGATACGCAGTATTTT,CASSSPSGAGTDTQYF
TRBV28,-,-,TRBJ2-7,TGTGCCAGCAGTTCCATAAGATGGGGGGTGTCGTACGAGCAGTACTTC,CASSSIRWGVSYEQYF
TRBV10-3,-,-,TRBJ2-3,TGTGCCATCAGTGAATATAGGGGTCTCACAGATACGCAGTATTTT,CAISEYRGLTDTQYF
TRBV5-5,many,-,TRBJ2-5,TGTGCCAGCAGCTCGCGCCCCATTGGGGAGACCCAGTACTTC,CASSSRPIGETQYF
TRBV2,-,-,TRBJ2-6,TGTGCCAGCAAAGGGGCGTGGGGGGCCAACGTCCTGACTTTC,CASKGAWGANVLTF
TRBV10-3,few,-,TRBJ2-3,TGTGCCACAGAGGATCAGGGATCGGGCACAGATACGCAGTATTTT,CATEDQGSGTDTQYF
TRBV20-1,-,-,TRBJ2-1,TGCAGTGCAGAGGAACAAGGTCCCATCTCCTACAATGAGCAGTTCTTC,CSAEEQGPISYNEQFF
TRBV14,-,-,TRBJ1-2,TGTGCCAGCACCAATACGCCCCTTTATGGCTACACCTTC,CASTNTPLYGYTF
TRBV15,few,-,TRBJ2-7,TGTGCCACGAGCAGATACTCCGACGAGCAGTACTTC,CATSRYSDEQYF
TRBV20-1,few,TRBD2,TRBJ2-5,TGCAGTGCTCCAGCGGGGGGGGGAGAGACCCAGTACTTC,CSAPAGGGETQYF
TRBV5-1,few,-,TRBJ2-1,TGCGCCAGCAGCGGAGATAGCTCCTACAATGAGCAGTTCTTC,CASSGDSSYNEQFF
TRBV29-1,few,-,TRBJ2-5,TGCAGCGTTCTCCCCGCTGAGTTGACACAGGAGACCCAGTACTTC,CSVLPAELTQETQYF
TRBV6-1,few,TRBD1,TRBJ2-5,TGTGTCAGCAGTGGGGACAGGCAAGAGACCCAGTACTTC,CVSSGDRQETQYF
TRBV10-2,-,-,TRBJ2-1,TGCGCCAGCAGCCGTCCAGGGGAAGAGACCCAGTTCTTC,CASSRPGEETQFF
TRBV20-1,few,-,TRBJ1-2,TGCAGTGCTAGAGATAGCCAGGGAGGTGGTGGCTACACCTTC,CSARDSQGGGGYTF
TRBV5-1,few,TRBD2,TRBJ2-5,TGCGCCAGCAGCACACGGGGGGTGGAACAAGAGACCCAGTACTTC,CASSTRGVEQETQYF
TRBV12-3/TRBV12-4,few,-,TRBJ2-2,TGTGCCAGCAGTCCGTCACAGTCCCCCGGGGAGCTGTTTTTT,CASSPSQSPGELFF
TRBV7-9,-,-,TRBJ2-1,TGTGCCAGCAGCTTAACGGTCAGCAGGGGCCCCTACAATGAGCAGTTCTTC,CASSLTVSRGPYNEQFF
TRBV4-1,few,TRBD1,TRBJ1-2,TGCGCCAGCAGCCAAGAAAGGGGGACAGGGCCTAACTATGGCTACACCTTC,CASSQERGTGPNYGYTF
TRBV4-2,-,TRBD2,TRBJ2-4,TGTGCCAGCAGCCAAGAGCGGAGGGAGGGAGCCAAAAACATTCAGTACTTC,CASSQERREGAKNIQYF
TRBV2,-,-,TRBJ2-1,TGTGCCAGCAGTGGGCGAGATGAGCAGTTCTTC,CASSGRDEQFF
TRBV28,-,TRBD2,TRBJ2-5,TGTGCCAGCAGTCAAAGGGGCGGGGGGGAAGAGACCCAGTACTTC,CASSQRGGGEETQYF
TRBV20-1,-,TRBD2,TRBJ2-2,TGCAGTGCTAGAGGGACTAGCGGGGGGCCTACCGGGGAGCTGTTTTTT,CSARGTSGGPTGELFF
TRBV7-3,-,-,TRBJ2-2,TGTGCCAGCAGCTTAGATAACACCGGGGAGCGGTTTTTT,CASSLDNTGERFF
TRBV12-3/TRBV12-4,-,TRBD1,TRBJ1-1,TGTGCCAGCAGTTTGGACAGGCAAGCTTTCTTT,CASSLDRQAFF
TRBV5-1,-,TRBD1,TRBJ1-1,TGCGCCAGCAGCCGATTTGCCGGGACAGGAAACTTCATGAACACTGAAGCTTTCTTT,CASSRFAGTGNFMNTEAFF
TRBV7-9,-,-,TRBJ2-6,TGTGCCAGCAGCTTCAGTTCCTTCCTTCGACGGGGCTCTGGGGCCAACGTCCTGACTTTC,CASSFSSFLRRGSGANVLTF
TRBV5-1,-,-,TRBJ2-3,TGCGCCAGCAGCAACCGGAGGGGGGGAGATACGCAGTATTTT,CASSNRRGGDTQYF
TRBV12-3/TRBV12-4,few,-,TRBJ2-2,TGTGCCAGCAGTTTAGGGTACGGGGAGCTGTTTTTT,CASSLGYGELFF
TRBV7-3,-,-,TRBJ1-1,TGTGCCAGCAGCCCCTCGGCGGGGAACACTGAAGCTTTCTTT,CASSPSAGNTEAFF
TRBV7-7,-,TRBD2,TRBJ2-1,TGTGCTAGCAGCTTATCCCTGACTAGCGGGGGGGAGCAGTTCTTC,CASSLSLTSGGEQFF
TRBV6-5,many,TRBD1,TRBJ2-7,TGTGCCAGCAGACCCTCCGGGACAGGGCTATACGAGCAGTACTTC,CASRPSGTGLYEQYF
TRBV7-6,-,-,TRBJ2-2,TGTGCCAGCAGCTTAGTTCGAGGGGGTGGCACCGGGGAGCTGTTTTTT,CASSLVRGGGTGELFF
TRBV10-3,-,TRBD2,TRBJ2-1,TGTGCCATCAGTGATAGGGGGACTGCGGCGGGGGGTGATGAGCAGTTCTTC,CAISDRGTAAGGDEQFF
TRBV5-1,few,-,TRBJ1-1,TGTGCCAGCAGCTTATCTCTGAACACTGAAGCTTTCTTT,CASSLSLNTEAFF
TRBV29-1,few,TRBD1,TRBJ2-2,TGCAGCGTTGAAAAGGACAGGGTGACCGGGGAGCTGTTTTTT,CSVEKDRVTGELFF
TRBV5-5,-,-,TRBJ2-7,TGTGCCAGCAGCTTGGCTTGGGGGGCCAACTACGAGCAGTACTTC,CASSLAWGANYEQYF
TRBV11-2,-,TRBD1,TRBJ1-2,TGTGCCAGCAGCTTATACCTTACTGACAGGGAGAGGTTACGCTATGGCTACACCTTC,CASSLYLTDRERLRYGYTF
TRBV7-9,-,-,TRBJ1-1,TGTGCCAGCAGCATTTTACCGGGGTTCCCTGAAGCTTTCTTT,CASSILPGFPEAFF
TRBV5-1,few,-,TRBJ2-1,TGCGCCAGCAGCTTCTCCGGGACACTCCGCTCCTACAATGAGCAGTTCTTC,CASSFSGTLRSYNEQFF
TRBV5-1,-,-,TRBJ2-2,TGCGCCAGCAGCTTGAATACTCTAGAGGCCGGGGAGCGGTTTTTT,CASSLNTLEAGERFF
TRBV5-1,many,-,TRBJ2-7,TGCGCCAGCAGCCTGACCCCCTATGACGGGCTAAGTGAGCAGTACTTC,CASSLTPYDGLSEQYF
TRBV7-9,few,-,TRBJ2-1,TGTGCCAGCAGCTTAAAGACTGAGCAGTTCTTC,CASSLKTEQFF
TRBV7-2,once,-,TRBJ2-5,TGTGCCAGCAGCTTAGTCCTGTACCAAGAGACCCGGTACTTC,CASSLVLYQETRYF
TRBV6-5,many,TRBD2,TRBJ2-5,TGTGCCAGCAGTTACAGCGAACTAGCGGTCATGAGACAGTACTTC,CASSYSELAVMRQYF
TRBV20-1,-,TRBD2,TRBJ2-5,TGCAGTGCCGACACCTATGGTAGCGGGGTCTCAGAAGAGACCCAGTACTTC,CSADTYGSGVSEETQYF
TRBV12-3/TRBV12-4,few,-,TRBJ2-3,TGTGCCAGCAGTTTAGCTTCGGGCACAGATACGCAGTATTTT,CASSLASGTDTQYF
TRBV5-6,many,-,TRBJ2-3,TGTGCCAGCAGTTTTAACCGGGACCTAGGGGATACGCAGTATTTT,CASSFNRDLGDTQYF
TRBV3-1,few,TRBD1,TRBJ1-1,TGTGCCAGCAGCCAGACAGGGGGCGGGCCTGAAGCTTTCTTT,CASSQTGGGPEAFF
TRBV6-5,-,TRBD1,TRBJ1-4,TGTGCCAGCAGCCCGACAGGGCTACTTAATGAAAAACTGTTTTTT,CASSPTGLLNEKLFF
TRBV7-3,many,-,TRBJ2-5,TGTGCCAGCAGCTTAAATGTGGTCCAAGAGACCCAGTACTTC,CASSLNVVQETQYF